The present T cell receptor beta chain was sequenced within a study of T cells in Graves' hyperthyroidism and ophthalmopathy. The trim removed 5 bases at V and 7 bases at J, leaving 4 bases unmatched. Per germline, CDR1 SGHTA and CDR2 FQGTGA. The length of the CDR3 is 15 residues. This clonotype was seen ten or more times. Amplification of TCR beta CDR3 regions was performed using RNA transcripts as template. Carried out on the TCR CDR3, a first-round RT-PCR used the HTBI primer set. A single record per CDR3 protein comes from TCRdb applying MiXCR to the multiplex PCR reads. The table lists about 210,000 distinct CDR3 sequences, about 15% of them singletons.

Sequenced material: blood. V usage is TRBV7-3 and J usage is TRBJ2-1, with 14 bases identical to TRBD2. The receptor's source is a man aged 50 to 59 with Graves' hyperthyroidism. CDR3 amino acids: CASSPGLAGENEQFF. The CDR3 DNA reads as TGTGCCAGCAGCCCGGGACTAGCGGGAGAGAATGAGCAGTTCTTC.